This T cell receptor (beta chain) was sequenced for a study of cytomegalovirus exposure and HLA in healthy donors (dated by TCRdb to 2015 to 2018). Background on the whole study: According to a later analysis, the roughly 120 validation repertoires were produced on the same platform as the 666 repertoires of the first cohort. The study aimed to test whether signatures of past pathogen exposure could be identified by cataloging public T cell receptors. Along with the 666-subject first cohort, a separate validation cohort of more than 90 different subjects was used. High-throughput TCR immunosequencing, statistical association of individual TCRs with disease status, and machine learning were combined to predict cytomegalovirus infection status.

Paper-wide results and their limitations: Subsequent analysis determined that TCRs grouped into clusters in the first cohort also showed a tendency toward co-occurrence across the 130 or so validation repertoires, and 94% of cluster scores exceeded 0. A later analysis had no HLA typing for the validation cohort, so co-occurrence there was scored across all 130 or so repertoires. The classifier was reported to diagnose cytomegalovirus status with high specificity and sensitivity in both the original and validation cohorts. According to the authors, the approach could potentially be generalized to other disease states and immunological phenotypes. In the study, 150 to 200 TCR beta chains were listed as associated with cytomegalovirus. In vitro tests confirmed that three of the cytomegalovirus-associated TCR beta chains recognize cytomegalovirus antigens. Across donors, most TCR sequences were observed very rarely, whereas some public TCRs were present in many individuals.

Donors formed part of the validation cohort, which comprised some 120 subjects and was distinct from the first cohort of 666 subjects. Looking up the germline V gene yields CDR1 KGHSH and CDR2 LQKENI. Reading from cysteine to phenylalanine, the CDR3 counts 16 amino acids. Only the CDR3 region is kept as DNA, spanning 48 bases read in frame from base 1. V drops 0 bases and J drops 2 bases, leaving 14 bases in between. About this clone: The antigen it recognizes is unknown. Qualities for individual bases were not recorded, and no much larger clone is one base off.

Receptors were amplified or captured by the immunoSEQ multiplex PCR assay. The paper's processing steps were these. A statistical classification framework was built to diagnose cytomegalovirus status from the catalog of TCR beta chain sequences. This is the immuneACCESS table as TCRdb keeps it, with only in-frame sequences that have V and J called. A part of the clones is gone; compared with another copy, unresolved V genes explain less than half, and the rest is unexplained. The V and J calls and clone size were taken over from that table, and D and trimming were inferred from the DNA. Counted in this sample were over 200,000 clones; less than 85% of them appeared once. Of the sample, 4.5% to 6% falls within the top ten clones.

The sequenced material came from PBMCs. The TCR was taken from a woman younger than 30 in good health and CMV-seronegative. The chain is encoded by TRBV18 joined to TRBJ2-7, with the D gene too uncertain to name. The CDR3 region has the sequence CASSPPSLEKTYEQYF. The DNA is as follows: TGTGCCAGCTCACCACCATCGCTGGAAAAGACCTACGAGCAGTACTTC. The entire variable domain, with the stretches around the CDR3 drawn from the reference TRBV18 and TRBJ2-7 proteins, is NAGVMQNPRHLVRRRGQEARLRCSPMKGHSHVYWYRQLPEEGLKFMVYLQKENIIDESGMPKERFSAEFPKEGPSILRIQQVVRGDSAAYFCASSPPSLEKTYEQYFGPGTRLTVT.